Listed below are T cell receptor beta chains from one sample, sequenced in a study of T cell responses to AZD1222 COVID-19 vaccine. Sequencing used immunoSEQ multiplex PCR; TCRdb keeps in-frame clones, though not all of them. Here the sample spans approximately 74,000 clones, over 80% being singletons. Specimen: peripheral blood, collected 28 days after the second AZD1222 dose. The source of these receptors is an adult who received the AZD1222 COVID-19 vaccine. Each CDR3 is given with its conserved first and last residue. Fields, in order: D gene, clone size, V gene, J gene, CDR3 protein, CDR3 DNA. D genes are given only for firm matches. Size is omitted from some rows. Given values are once, few, many or a class for expanded clones.

TRBD2	once	TRBV12-3/TRBV12-4	TRBJ2-3	CASSLAGLPTQYF	TGTGCCAGCAGCCTCGCGGGACTACCTACGCAGTATTTT
.	.	TRBV11-2	TRBJ1-1	CASSPRGLREAFF	TGTGCCAGCAGCCCCCGGGGATTGAGAGAAGCTTTCTTT
TRBD1	.	TRBV28	TRBJ1-3	CASSSPRQGERNTIYF	TGTGCCAGCAGTTCCCCGAGACAGGGGGAGAGAAACACCATATATTTT
.	once	TRBV10-3	TRBJ2-6	CAISPAGLSGANVLTF	TGTGCCATCAGTCCGGCAGGCCTCTCTGGGGCCAACGTCCTGACTTTC
TRBD1	.	TRBV5-1	TRBJ2-6	CASSPGQGAGGANVLTF	TGCGCCAGCAGCCCCGGACAGGGGGCGGGTGGGGCCAACGTCCTGACTTTC
TRBD1	.	TRBV4-2	TRBJ1-5	CASSYGTALQPQHF	TGTGCCAGCAGCTACGGGACAGCACTACAGCCCCAGCATTTT
.	.	TRBV2	TRBJ1-4	CASSEEGEKLFF	TGTGCCAGCAGTGAAGAAGGCGAAAAACTGTTTTTT
TRBD1	.	TRBV6-5	TRBJ2-5	CASRWDSSGGETQYF	TGTGCCAGCAGATGGGACAGCTCTGGGGGAGAGACCCAGTACTTC
.	.	TRBV3-1/TRBV3-2	TRBJ2-5	CASSQVGQDSTQYF	TGTGCCAGCAGCCAAGTCGGACAAGATAGCACCCAGTACTTC
TRBD2	.	TRBV14	TRBJ2-2	CASRLAANTGELFF	TGTGCCAGCCGACTAGCGGCGAACACCGGGGAGCTGTTTTTT
.	once	TRBV18	TRBJ1-4	CASSSQGQEEKLFF	TGTGCCAGCTCATCACAGGGTCAGGAGGAAAAACTGTTTTTT
.	.	TRBV3-1/TRBV3-2	TRBJ2-7	CASSQGGGFSYEQYF	TGTGCCAGCAGCCAAGGTGGGGGGTTCTCCTACGAGCAGTACTTC
TRBD1	.	TRBV4-2	TRBJ1-2	CASSQEGERVGQGAIGYTF	TGTGCCAGCAGCCAAGAGGGCGAGAGGGTTGGACAGGGGGCAATTGGCTACACCTTC
.	few	TRBV12-5	TRBJ1-6	CASGLRVGYNSPLHF	TGTGCTAGTGGTTTGAGAGTTGGATATAATTCACCCCTCCACTTT